This T cell receptor beta chain was recovered during a study of T cells in Graves' hyperthyroidism and ophthalmopathy (dated by TCRdb to the late 2010s). Study-level background: Peripheral blood was sampled at the time of initial diagnosis, prior to any treatment. To identify TCR V-J signatures that set the groups apart, the researchers used a discovery cohort of about a hundred patients, made up of roughly 40 with Graves' ophthalmopathy and 57 with stable Graves' hyperthyroidism. Whether ophthalmopathy could be predicted prospectively was tested in an independent validation cohort made up of under 20 hyperthyroidism patients plus 17 patients who later progressed to ophthalmopathy. The approximately 98 discovery patients were randomly divided into training and test sets at a 7:3 ratio. In addition, the study compared T-cell repertoires in thyroid tissue and in blood from six Graves' hyperthyroidism patients. Following sampling, methimazole starting at 30 mg daily was given to hyperthyroidism patients, and high-dose intravenous methylprednisolone was given to ophthalmopathy patients. TCR Vbeta CDR3 sequencing of 135 peripheral blood samples (approximately 44 ophthalmopathy, about 75 hyperthyroidism and some 17 progressor patients) is reported in the paper.

Remarks on this clonotype: Its target antigen remains unknown. Base qualities are not at hand, and no much larger clone is one base apart.

Relative to germline, V is 4 bases shorter and J is 0 bases shorter, with 6 bases between their ends. The CDR3, cysteine through phenylalanine, is 12 amino acids long. Of the read, only the CDR3 DNA is kept; its 36 bases are in frame from base 1. The CDR1 and CDR2 encoded by the germline V gene are SQVTM and ANQGSEA. Overall study results and their limits: In cross-validation, a model built on a 13 V-J signature told ophthalmopathy apart from stable hyperthyroidism with approximately 91% sensitivity and 81% to 82% specificity, and in testing the same model reached 80%/75%. Sample size was not statistically predetermined, and investigators were not blinded to group allocation. In validation, the model predicted progression to ophthalmopathy a median of about 6.8 months before onset, with roughly 70% sensitivity and about 72% specificity. Most expanded thyroid clonotypes (frequency above 0.001) were also found in blood, which suggests that blood repertoires may mirror thyroid immune responses.

Graves' hyperthyroidism was defined as stable when no progression to ophthalmopathy occurred over 18 months of follow-up. The hyperthyroidism patients were between 18 and 65 years old and newly diagnosed, with a disease duration of less than 2 months. Exclusion was applied to patients with uncontrolled infections, other autoimmune diseases, pregnancy or lactation. Diagnoses were established on the basis of clinical symptoms, serum thyroxine and TRAb, thyroid ultrasound, and orbital computed tomography. PBMCs were separated from roughly 10 ml of fresh peripheral blood using Ficoll-Paque density gradient centrifugation. Trizol reagent was used to extract total RNA, and RNA quality was then checked on an Agilent 2100 Bioanalyzer. Amplification of TCR beta CDR3 regions was carried out from RNA transcripts. A first-round RT-PCR of the TCR CDR3 used the HTBI primer set with the Qiagen OneStep RT-PCR kit. A second multiplex PCR round built the libraries, followed by size selection and purification. Paired-end sequencing of the libraries was performed with 100 bp reads on an Illumina HiSeq2000. Concerning the study's data processing: SOAPnuke was used to process the raw data, throwing out any read that contained adapters or uncalled bases, had a mean Phred below 15, or lacked an exact constant-primer or identifier match. COPE v1.2.5 was used to merge the high-quality paired reads, and each unique nucleotide sequence was defined as a clonotype. MiTCR v1.1 was used to align the clonotypes against IMGT TRBV, TRBD and TRBJ reference segments. Only V-J combinations with frequency above 0.0001, covering 99.2% of repertoires, were analysed. The TCS score was defined as F50 (clonal expansion) divided by E x V (chaos), with BLOSUM62-based TCRdist calculated between CDR3 peptides within each V-J. Welch's t-statistics and random forest reduced roughly 530 V-J features to 10 to 15, which were used in a naive Bayes classifier (R e1071). TCRdb itself trimmed the public reads at Q25 with fastp, ran MiXCR and retained productive beta chains. Rows are unified per CDR3 protein, each entry keeping the most common DNA and genes. None of the V and J calls come from the authors' own analysis; TCRdb made them. The sample includes about 420,000 distinct CDR3 sequences, with roughly an eighth observed a single time. The ten largest clones represent about 5% of the sample.

Material for sequencing was blood. The TCR comes from a woman aged 18-29 years with Graves' hyperthyroidism. The receptor chain draws on TRBV29-1 and TRBJ1-2, with the D gene uncertain. This receptor carries the CDR3 CSVGLANYGYTF. The DNA sequence reads TGCAGCGTTGGGTTAGCTAACTATGGCTACACCTTC.